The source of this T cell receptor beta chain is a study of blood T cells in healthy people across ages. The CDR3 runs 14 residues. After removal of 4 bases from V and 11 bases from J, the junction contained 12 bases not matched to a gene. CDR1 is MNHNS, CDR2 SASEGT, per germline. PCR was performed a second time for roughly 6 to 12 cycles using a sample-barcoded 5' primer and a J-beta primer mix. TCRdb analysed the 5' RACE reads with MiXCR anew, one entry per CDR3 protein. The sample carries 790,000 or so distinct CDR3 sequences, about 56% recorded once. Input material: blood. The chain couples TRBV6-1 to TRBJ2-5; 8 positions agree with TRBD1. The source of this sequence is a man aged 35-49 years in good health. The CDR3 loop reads CASSVGGQGRIQYF. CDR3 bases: TGTGCCAGCAGTGTCGGCGGACAGGGCAGAATTCAGTACTTC.